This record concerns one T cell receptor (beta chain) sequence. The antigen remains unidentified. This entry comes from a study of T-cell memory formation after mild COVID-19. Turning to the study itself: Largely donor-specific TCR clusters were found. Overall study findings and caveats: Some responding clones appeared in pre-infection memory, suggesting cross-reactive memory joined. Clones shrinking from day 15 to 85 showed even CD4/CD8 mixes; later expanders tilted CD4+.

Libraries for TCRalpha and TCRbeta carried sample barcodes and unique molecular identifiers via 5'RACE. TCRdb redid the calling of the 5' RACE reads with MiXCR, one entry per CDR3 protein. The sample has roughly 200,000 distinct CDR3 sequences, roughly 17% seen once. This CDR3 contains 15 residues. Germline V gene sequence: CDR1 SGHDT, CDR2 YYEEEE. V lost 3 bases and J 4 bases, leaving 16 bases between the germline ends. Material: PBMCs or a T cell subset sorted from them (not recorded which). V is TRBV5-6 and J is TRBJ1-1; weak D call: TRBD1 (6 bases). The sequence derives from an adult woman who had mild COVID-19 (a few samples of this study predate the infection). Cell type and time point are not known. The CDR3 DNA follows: TGTGCCAGCAGCTCCAGGGGAGGAGAGGCCACTGAAGCTTTCTTT. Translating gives CASSSRGGEATEAFF.